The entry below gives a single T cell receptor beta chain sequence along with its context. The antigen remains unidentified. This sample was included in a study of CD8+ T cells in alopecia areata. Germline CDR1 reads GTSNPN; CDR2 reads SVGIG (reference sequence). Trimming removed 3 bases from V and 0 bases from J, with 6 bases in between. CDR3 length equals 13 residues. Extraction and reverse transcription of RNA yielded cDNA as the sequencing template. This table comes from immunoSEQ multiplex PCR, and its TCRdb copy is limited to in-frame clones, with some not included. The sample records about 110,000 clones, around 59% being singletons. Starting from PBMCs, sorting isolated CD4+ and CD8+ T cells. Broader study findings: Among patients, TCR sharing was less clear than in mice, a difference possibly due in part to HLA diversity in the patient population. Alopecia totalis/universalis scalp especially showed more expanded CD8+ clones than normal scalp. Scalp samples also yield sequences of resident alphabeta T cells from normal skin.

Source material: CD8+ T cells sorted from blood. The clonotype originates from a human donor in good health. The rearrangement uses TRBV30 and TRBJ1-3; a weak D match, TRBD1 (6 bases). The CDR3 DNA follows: TGTGCCTGGAGGGACAGCTCTGGAAACACCATATATTTT. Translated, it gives CAWRDSSGNTIYF.